This T cell receptor beta chain appears in the sequencing data of a study of T-cell reconstitution after alpha-beta-depleted transplantation in children. This clonotype showed up just a few times. What it binds is unknown. Findings and limits, study-wide: Elevated TCRbeta diversity at day 60 was traced, in some patients, to surviving recipient T cells and thymic progenitors.

Preparation of the TCRbeta library involved a method that used unique molecular identifiers. TCRdb independently ran MiXCR on the PCR reads; one entry per CDR3 protein. The profile shows around 450,000 distinct CDR3 sequences, about 17% of them singletons. The germline gives CDR1 MGHRA, CDR2 YSYEKL. The CDR3 is 13 residues long. V was pared by 1 base and J by 9 bases, with 9 bases between. This sequence was found in a boy under three years old who had a stem cell transplant for Wiskott-Aldrich syndrome, so the T cells may come from the graft donor. The specimen comprised PBMCs, mostly from graft donor cells, sampled 360 days after TCRalphabeta/CD19-depleted stem cell transplant. V usage is TRBV4-1 and J usage is TRBJ2-2; D is perhaps TRBD2 (5 bases). The CDR3 coding sequence is TGCGCCAGCAGCCAAGCTGAGGGCTGGGAGCTGTTTTTT. It encodes CASSQAEGWELFF.